These 20 T cell receptor beta chains originate from one sample sequenced in a study of T cell responses to AZD1222 COVID-19 vaccine. Sequenced by immunoSEQ multiplex PCR; TCRdb stores in-frame clones only, minus some. The top ten hold roughly 1.3% of the sample, which has fewer than 130,000 clones, about 92% seen once. The specimen was peripheral blood, collected on day 0 of AZD1222 vaccination. The receptors stem from an adult in good health.

This chain connects TRBV7-2 to TRBJ1-5; no firm D call. This CDR3 is 13 amino acids long. V was clipped by 5 bases and J by 7 bases, with 12 bases between them. Germline V gene sequence: CDR1 SGHTA, CDR2 FQGNSA. The CDR3 coding sequence is TGTGCCAGCAGCCCCTACTCCAACCAGCCCCAGCATTTT. It yields the protein CASSPYSNQPQHF.

The genes are TRBV29-1 and TRBJ1-2, with D possibly being TRBD1 (5 bases). The germline gives CDR1 SQVTM, CDR2 ANQGSEA. The V end lost 7 bases, the J end lost 2 bases, and 14 bases lay between the germline ends. The CDR3 is 13 residues long. The CDR3 region is CSGSDTSNYGYTF. CDR3 coding DNA: TGCAGCGGCTCGGACACTTCAAACTATGGCTACACCTTC.

This chain connects TRBV14 to TRBJ2-1; 13 bases map to TRBD2. Germline V CDR1 and CDR2: SGHDN, FVKESK. This CDR3 region has 13 residues. V was clipped by 9 bases and J by 9 bases; unmatched bases: 5. Here the CDR3 reads CASRLAGGGEQFF. The CDR3 bases are TGTGCCAGTCGACTAGCGGGGGGCGGTGAGCAGTTCTTC.

The J gene is TRBJ1-6, the V gene TRBV7-6; D gene uncertain. The V and J ends lost 1 base and 5 bases respectively, with 9 bases between them. The CDR3 totals 15 residues. Germline-derived CDR1 and CDR2 are SGHVS and FNYEAQ. CDR3 amino acids: CASSLVAGNNSPLHF. Here the CDR3 DNA reads TGTGCCAGCAGCTTAGTGGCGGGGAATAATTCACCCCTCCACTTT.

The chain carries TRBV11-2 and TRBJ2-6, with TRBD2 as a possible D gene (5 bases). V shed 6 bases and J shed 3 bases, with 12 bases lying between them. CDR1 and CDR2 from the germline V gene are SGHAT and FQNNGV. CDR3 length: 15 residues. Here the CDR3 DNA reads TGTGCCAGCAGTCGAGTCGGGGTTGGGGCCAACGTCCTGACTTTC. Residues: CASSRVGVGANVLTF.

The rearrangement joins TRBV9 to TRBJ1-6, with D maybe TRBD1 (5 bases). Trimming shortened V by 4 bases and J by 7 bases, and 15 bases separated the two germline ends. Germline V lookup: CDR1 SGDLS, CDR2 YYNGEE. The CDR3 spans 15 residues. CDR3 nucleotide sequence: TGTGCCAGCAGCTACGCCGGGACGAACAATTCACCCCTCCACTTT. It is translated as CASSYAGTNNSPLHF.

V and J are TRBV7-2 and TRBJ1-1; D uncertain. Germline CDR1 reads SGHTA; CDR2 reads FQGNSA. Trimming removed 1 base at V and 4 bases at J, with 7 bases between. The CDR3 has 13 residues. The CDR3 nucleotides read TGTGCCAGCAGCTTAGAGCTGTTCACTGAAGCTTTCTTT. The encoded protein is CASSLELFTEAFF.

This clone was detected only once. This chain joins TRBV3-1 (or the pseudogene TRBV3-2) and TRBJ2-1; maybe TRBD2 (6 bases). The CDR3 contains 15 residues. V was shortened by 4 bases and J by 0 bases, with 10 bases between the two germline ends. Germline V gives CDR1 LGHDT, CDR2 YNNKEL (reference sequence). The CDR3 here is CASSLAVSSYNEQFF. The CDR3 DNA reads TGTGCCAGCAGCCTAGCGGTTAGCTCCTACAATGAGCAGTTCTTC.

The chain is built from TRBV10-1 and TRBJ2-3; TRBD2 aligns across 9 bases. Per germline, CDR1 WNHNN and CDR2 SYGVQD (reference sequence). The CDR3 is 18 amino acids. V dropped 0 bases and J dropped 2; count of bases not matched to a gene: 9. The CDR3 loop is CASSESMWVAGVTDTQYF. CDR3 in DNA: TGCGCCAGCAGTGAGTCTATGTGGGTAGCGGGAGTCACAGATACGCAGTATTTT.

This rearrangement joins TRBV30 to TRBJ2-1; 9 bases map to TRBD2. J was trimmed by 5 bases and V by 3 bases; bases with no gene match: 8. CDR1 and CDR2 from the germline V gene are GTSNPN and SVGIG (reference sequence). This CDR3 region has 15 residues. The CDR3 sequence: CAWRVGLALNNEQFF. CDR3 nucleotides: TGTGCCTGGAGAGTTGGACTAGCGTTAAACAATGAGCAGTTCTTC.

V and J are TRBV4-3 and TRBJ2-3, with no clear D. Germline CDR1 is LGHNA and CDR2 is YSLEER. The CDR3 runs 14 residues. V dropped 0 bases and J dropped 4 bases, with 8 bases sitting between them. The CDR3 DNA sequence: TGCGCCAGCAGCCAAGAACGATTACCAGATACGCAGTATTTT. This encodes CASSQERLPDTQYF.

The CDR3 bases are TGTGCCTGGACCGGGGGTGTAGGTAACACTGAAGCTTTCTTT. Protein product: CAWTGGVGNTEAFF. This chain connects TRBV30 to TRBJ1-1; D may be TRBD1 (5 bases). Per germline, CDR1 GTSNPN and CDR2 SVGIG (reference sequence). The V end was cut by 4 bases, the J end by 2 bases, with 14 bases between. CDR3 size: 14 residues.

The table lists this clone with a count of one. The CDR3 DNA reads as TGTGCCACCAGCAGAGCCCCGAGAGGGGGACAAGCCAAAAACATTCAGTACTTC. Encoded protein: CATSRAPRGGQAKNIQYF. The chain has TRBV15 and TRBJ2-4, with TRBD1 as a possible D gene (6 bases). V was shortened by 1 base and J by 0 bases, with 16 bases between the two germline ends. The germline V gene encodes CDR1 LNHNV and CDR2 YYDKDF (reference sequence). This CDR3 is 18 amino acids long.

The chain links TRBV28 to TRBJ1-1, with 11 bases identical to TRBD1. The V segment lost 2 bases and the J segment 6 bases; nucleotides outside the gene matches: 5. CDR3 size: 15 residues. CDR1 MDHEN and CDR2 SYDVKM come from the germline V gene. CDR3 region: CASSLTGTGGAEAFF. The CDR3 coding sequence is TGTGCCAGCAGTTTAACCGGGACAGGGGGTGCTGAAGCTTTCTTT. Together with reference TRBV28 and TRBJ1-1, the CDR3 gives the full variable domain: DVKVTQSSRYLVKRTGEKVFLECVQDMDHENMFWYRQDPGLGLRLIYFSYDVKMKEKGDIPEGYSVSREKKERFSLILESASTNQTSMYLCASSLTGTGGAEAFFGQGTRLTVV.

The genes are TRBV7-9 and TRBJ2-5; no reliable D call. The CDR3 is 13 amino acids. V shed 0 bases and J shed 4 bases, with 6 bases lying between them. Looked up from germline, CDR1 is SEHNR and CDR2 is FQNEAQ (reference sequence). This chain's CDR3 is CASSLATGETQYF. CDR3 sequence (DNA): TGTGCCAGCAGCTTAGCCACCGGAGAGACCCAGTACTTC.

This chain joins TRBV5-4 and TRBJ1-1; the match to TRBD1 covers 7 bases. With 2 bases clipped from V and 5 bases from J, the junction kept 9 bases outside the gene matches. CDR1 and CDR2 from the germline V gene are SGHNT and YYREEE (reference sequence). The CDR3 is 15 amino acids. The chain's CDR3 is CASSLGVRGGTEAFF. The CDR3 bases are TGTGCCAGCAGCTTAGGGGTCAGGGGGGGGACTGAAGCTTTCTTT.

This clone was seen a handful of times. This rearrangement joins TRBV12-5 to TRBJ2-5; D might be TRBD2 (6 bases). Germline V lookup: CDR1 LGHNT, CDR2 FRNRAP. The CDR3 is made up of 13 amino acids. Deletions cut 4 bases from V and 1 base from J, with 7 bases between. In DNA, the CDR3 is TGTGCTAGTGGTTCGGGGGTCCAAGAGACCCAGTACTTC. Amino acid sequence: CASGSGVQETQYF. Based on the CDR3 plus reference TRBV12-5 and TRBJ2-5, the full variable domain is DARVTQTPRHKVTEMGQEVTMRCQPILGHNTVFWYRQTMMQGLELLAYFRNRAPLDDSGMPKDRFSAEMPDATLATLKIQPSEPRDSAVYFCASGSGVQETQYFGPGTRLLVL.

This chain links TRBV7-2 with TRBJ2-7; 11 bases align to TRBD1. The V and J ends lost 5 bases and 6 bases, in that order; junction bases with no gene match: 3. Germline loops: CDR1 SGHTA, CDR2 FQGNSA. The CDR3 has 13 amino acids. CDR3 sequence (DNA): TGTGCCAGCAGCGGGACAGGGGGAGCCGAGCAGTACTTC. It codes for CASSGTGGAEQYF. Together with reference TRBV7-2 and TRBJ2-7, the CDR3 gives the full variable domain: GAGVSQSPSNKVTEKGKDVELRCDPISGHTALYWYRQSLGQGLEFLIYFQGNSAPDKSGLPSDRFSAERTGGSVSTLTIQRTQQEDSAVYLCASSGTGGAEQYFGPGTRLTVT.

This chain links TRBV7-9 with TRBJ1-5, with D possibly being TRBD1 (6 bases). Germline V gene lookup returns CDR1 SEHNR and CDR2 FQNEAQ (reference sequence). This CDR3 has 16 amino acids. Trimming removed 1 base from V and 4 bases from J, with 14 bases in between. This CDR3 is CASSLGAGGQNQPQHF. The DNA for the CDR3 is TGTGCCAGCAGCTTAGGGGCGGGGGGACAAAATCAGCCCCAGCATTTT.

The rearrangement uses TRBV5-8 and TRBJ1-4; no reliable D call. The CDR3 is 16 residues long. Trimming pared 0 bases from V and 0 bases from J, leaving 9 bases between. The germline gives CDR1 SGHTS, CDR2 YDEGEE. CDR3 region: CASSLGRPATNEKLFF. The CDR3 nucleotides are TGTGCCAGCAGCTTGGGGAGGCCGGCAACTAATGAAAAACTGTTTTTT.